The sequence of this T cell receptor (beta chain) was determined in a study of cytomegalovirus exposure and HLA in healthy donors. About the research overall: There were about 86 million unique TCRs (from HLA-typed donors) in an early data release. General observations from the study: The dataset shows that most TCR sequences were rare, while some public TCRs occurred in many donors.

Only one count was recorded for this clone. No antigen is known for it. A multiplex PCR was run with 60 Vbeta primers and 13 Jbeta primers. Using immunoSEQ multiplex PCR, the repertoire was profiled, and TCRdb retains in-frame clones only, with some absent. The table includes under 250,000 clones, 82% detected once. The germline gives CDR1 WNHNN, CDR2 SYGVQD (reference sequence). Trimming took off 3 bases at V and 7 bases at J, with 12 bases between the two ends. There are 13 residues in the CDR3. The TCR sequence derives from a woman between 40 and 55 years old in good health and CMV-seronegative. The V and J genes are TRBV10-1 and TRBJ1-2, with a possible D match to TRBD1 (5 bases). Input material: PBMCs. The CDR3 region is CASSDGQGFGYTF. DNA of the CDR3: TGCGCCAGCAGTGACGGGCAGGGCTTTGGCTACACCTTC.